One sample yielded the 24 T cell receptor beta chains listed below, sequenced in a study of post-analysis software for immune sequencing data. Study observations and caveats: With TRBV5-6, TRBV5-1 and TRBV20-1 included, five TRBV segments were more frequent in patients than in controls.

These receptors' antigens are unknown. Included in the TCR beta cDNA libraries were unique molecular identifiers. Via MiXCR, TCRdb re-called the PCR reads, giving one row per CDR3 protein. The sample has about 400,000 distinct CDR3 sequences, 30% to 45% seen once. Sequencing was carried out using blood. These receptors were taken from a girl between 5 and 17 years old with multiple sclerosis.

Only a few counts were recorded for this clonotype. A read error may be the cause here, since a much bigger clone is one base away. CDR3 in amino acids: CRAAVGGYEQYF. CDR3 DNA: TGCAGGGCTGCCGTCGGGGGTTACGAGCAGTACTTC. The chain recombines TRBV20-1 with TRBJ2-7; maybe TRBD2 (6 bases). This CDR3 comprises 12 residues. CDR1 and CDR2 from the germline V gene are DFQATT and SNEGSKA (reference sequence).

Note on this clonotype: With a much larger clone just one base away, this may be a read error. The J gene is TRBJ2-1, the V gene TRBV29-1; 8 bases are shared with TRBD2. The V gene end was trimmed by 8 bases and the J gene end by 10 bases; junction bases not matched to a gene: 13. The CDR3 is made up of 13 amino acids. CDR1 is SQVTM and CDR2 is ANQGSEA in the germline V gene. This CDR3 reads CSHRLAGSGEQFF. The DNA of the CDR3 is TGCAGCCACCGATTAGCGGGGAGCGGGGAGCAGTTCTTC.

The V gene is TRBV12-3 or TRBV12-4, the J gene TRBJ1-4, with D unclear. Trimming took off 6 bases at V and 2 bases at J, with 10 bases between the two ends. The CDR3 extends over 14 amino acids. The CDR3 DNA sequence: TGTGCCAGCAGCCCAGCCCCCACTAATGAAAAACTGTTTTTT. Encoded protein: CASSPAPTNEKLFF.

This clonotype was counted a few times. The V call is TRBV6-2 or TRBV6-3, the J call TRBJ1-1; D call uncertain. The CDR3 extends over 17 amino acids. The germline V gene has CDR1 MNHEY and CDR2 SVGEGT. V lost 5 bases and J 0 bases, leaving 19 bases between the germline ends. The CDR3: CASSLVPGRLMNTEAFF. Here the CDR3 DNA reads TGTGCCAGCAGTCTCGTCCCTGGGCGGCTTATGAACACTGAAGCTTTCTTT.

V usage is TRBV9 and J usage is TRBJ2-7, with 9 nucleotides matching TRBD1. The germline CDR1 and CDR2 sequences are SGDLS and YYNGEE. V trimming: 3 bases; J trimming: 4 bases; junction bases outside the gene matches: 11. This CDR3 has 16 amino acids. The CDR3: CASSAPPGQGNYEQYF. In DNA form, the CDR3 reads TGTGCCAGCAGCGCACCCCCGGGACAGGGAAATTACGAGCAGTACTTC.

This clonotype was seen more than once but under ten times. This chain links TRBV7-2 with TRBJ2-7; 9 bases map to TRBD1. The junction had 11 bases not matched to a gene; V was cut back by 1 base and J by 7 bases. The CDR3 has 16 residues. Germline assignment: CDR1 SGHTA and CDR2 FQGNSA. The CDR3 DNA follows: TGTGCCAGCAGCTTAGGTGACGGGACAGGGCACCCAGAGCAGTACTTC. Translating it yields CASSLGDGTGHPEQYF.

V gene TRBV6-2 or TRBV6-3 combines with J gene TRBJ2-1; D possibly corresponds to TRBD2 (5 bases). This CDR3 region has 12 residues. Trimming left V 7 bases short and J 8 bases short, with 12 bases between. Germline lookup yields CDR1 MNHEY and CDR2 SVGEGT. The CDR3 loop is CASNRRRYEQFF. DNA of the CDR3: TGTGCCAGCAACCGGAGGCGGTATGAGCAGTTCTTC.

This clonotype was counted only a few times. The chain uses TRBV7-2 and TRBJ1-6; tentatively, D is TRBD1 (6 bases). Germline lookup yields CDR1 SGHTA and CDR2 FQGNSA. The CDR3 extends over 14 amino acids. Trimming took 6 bases from V and 6 from J, leaving 12 bases between them. CDR3 loop: CASRPRGGNSPLHF. The DNA for the CDR3 is TGTGCCAGCAGACCCCGAGGGGGTAATTCACCCCTCCACTTT. Variable domain in full (rest from reference TRBV7-2 and TRBJ1-6): GAGVSQSPSNKVTEKGKDVELRCDPISGHTALYWYRQSLGQGLEFLIYFQGNSAPDKSGLPSDRFSAERTGGSVSTLTIQRTQQEDSAVYLCASRPRGGNSPLHFGNGTRLTVT.

The chain joins TRBV4-2 to TRBJ2-1, with D unclear. The CDR3 runs to 13 residues. The ends were cut back, 1 base at V and 3 bases at J, with 4 bases in the middle. Germline values: CDR1 LGHNA, CDR2 YNFKEQ. CDR3 residues: CASSQAFYNEQFF. The CDR3 DNA sequence: TGTGCCAGCAGCCAAGCCTTCTACAATGAGCAGTTCTTC.

This clonotype was observed many times. This chain uses TRBV15 with TRBJ2-7, with D tentatively TRBD1 (6 bases). CDR1 is LNHNV, CDR2 YYDKDF, per germline (reference sequence). The CDR3 totals 14 residues. V was cut by 1 base and J by 2 bases, with 9 bases left in between. The CDR3 spells CATSRARGAYEQYF. The CDR3 DNA is TGTGCCACCAGCAGAGCCAGGGGTGCCTACGAGCAGTACTTC.

This clonotype turned up a few times. The CDR3 reads CASSQDPIGDMNEQYF. The CDR3, as DNA: TGTGCCAGCAGCCAAGATCCCATAGGGGACATGAACGAGCAGTACTTC. V is TRBV3-1 and J is TRBJ2-7, with D maybe TRBD1 (6 bases). The V gene lost 0 bases and the J gene lost 5 bases, with 17 bases spanning the gap. Germline V lookup: CDR1 LGHDT, CDR2 YNNKEL (reference sequence). The CDR3 sequence is 16 residues long.

This clonotype was counted only a few times. The chain is built from TRBV27 and TRBJ2-7, with 8 nucleotides matching TRBD1. The CDR3 runs 16 residues. Germline CDR1 reads MNHEY; CDR2 reads SMNVEV (reference sequence). The V segment lost 3 bases and the J segment 2 bases; nucleotides outside the gene matches: 9. The chain's CDR3 is CASSFSVGTGAYEQYF. CDR3 in DNA: TGTGCCAGCAGTTTTAGCGTCGGGACAGGAGCCTACGAGCAGTACTTC.

This chain uses TRBV20-1 with TRBJ1-2; D call uncertain. Germline V gives CDR1 DFQATT, CDR2 SNEGSKA (reference sequence). The length of the CDR3 is 14 residues. V was clipped by 6 bases and J by 10 bases, with 24 bases between them. The CDR3 spells CSAAAGSLHPDYTF. The DNA of the CDR3 is TGCAGTGCGGCGGCGGGCAGCCTACACCCAGACTACACCTTC.

This chain links TRBV4-2 with TRBJ2-7; 8 positions agree with TRBD1. With 3 bases clipped from V and 0 bases from J, the junction kept 7 bases outside the gene matches. The CDR3 is made up of 16 amino acids. The V gene's germline CDR1 is LGHNA and CDR2 YNFKEQ. CDR3 residues: CASSQPPGQGSYEQYF. DNA of the CDR3: TGTGCCAGCAGCCAGCCACCCGGACAGGGCTCCTACGAGCAGTACTTC.

This clonotype was observed a handful of times. The rearrangement links TRBV4-1 to TRBJ1-5; unclear D gene. Germline CDR1 and CDR2: MGHRA and YSYEKL. V shed 4 bases and J shed 2 bases, with 18 bases lying between them. This CDR3 has 17 residues. The CDR3 coding sequence is TGCGCCAGCAGCCCGGCGGCCTTTCGAACAGGCAATCAGCCCCAGCATTTT. Its protein product is CASSPAAFRTGNQPQHF.

The count of this clonotype is one. The chain has TRBV7-2 and TRBJ2-7; the match to TRBD2 covers 10 bases. The trim removed 4 bases at V and 10 bases at J, leaving 16 bases unmatched. Germline CDR1 and CDR2: SGHTA and FQGNSA. The CDR3 runs to 16 residues. The CDR3, as DNA: TGTGCCAGCAGCTCCACTCTAGCGGGGGCCCTCTCGGCCCAGTACTTC. Translation: CASSSTLAGALSAQYF.

The V call is TRBV5-1, the J call TRBJ2-1; D assignment may be TRBD1 or TRBD2 (5 bases each). Between the trimmed V and J ends, which lost 4 bases and 7 bases, there was a span of 21 bases. This CDR3 contains 16 residues. Germline CDR1 reads SGHRS; CDR2 reads YFSETQ. CDR3 sequence (DNA): TGCGCCAGCAGCCGGGGCGTCCCGGGACCCACGAATGAGCAGTTCTTC. Its protein is CASSRGVPGPTNEQFF. The full variable domain, completed using reference TRBV5-1 and TRBJ2-1, is KAGVTQTPRYLIKTRGQQVTLSCSPISGHRSVSWYQQTPGQGLQFLFEYFSETQRNKGNFPGRFSGRQFSNSRSEMNVSTLELGDSALYLCASSRGVPGPTNEQFFGPGTRLTVL.

The chain has TRBV27 and TRBJ2-3, with a tentative D call TRBD2 (5 bases). Germline lookup yields CDR1 MNHEY and CDR2 SMNVEV (reference sequence). The CDR3 length is 13 residues. The chain's CDR3 is CANRRESPDTQYF. Here the CDR3 DNA reads TGTGCTAACCGAAGGGAGTCCCCAGATACGCAGTATTTT.

The sample holds a few counts of this clonotype. V and J are TRBV15 and TRBJ2-7; weak D call: TRBD2 (6 bases). With 0 bases removed from V and 0 bases from J, the gap between germline ends came to 12 bases. CDR1 and CDR2 (germline): LNHNV, YYDKDF (reference sequence). The CDR3 covers 16 residues. The CDR3 is CATSRDPTAGSYEQYF. CDR3 sequence (DNA): TGTGCCACCAGCAGAGATCCAACAGCGGGCTCCTACGAGCAGTACTTC. Using reference TRBV15 and TRBJ2-7 for the parts outside the CDR3, the full variable domain is DAMVIQNPRYQVTQFGKPVTLSCSQTLNHNVMYWYQQKSSQAPKLLFHYYDKDFNNEADTPDNFQSRRPNTSFCFLDIRSPGLGDTAMYLCATSRDPTAGSYEQYFGPGTRLTVT.

The V and J genes are TRBV12-3 or TRBV12-4 and TRBJ2-3; D uncertain. The CDR3 sequence is 13 residues long. V was shortened by 5 bases and J by 6 bases, with 12 bases between the two germline ends. The CDR3 loop is CASSTYLGDTQYF. The CDR3 bases are TGTGCCAGCAGTACCTACCTGGGGGATACGCAGTATTTT.

The rearrangement uses TRBV10-2 and TRBJ1-2, with D unclear. V shed 5 bases and J shed 6 bases, with 7 bases lying between them. The CDR3 has 11 amino acids. Germline V CDR1 and CDR2: WSHSY, SAAADI. CDR3 sequence (DNA): TGCGCCAGCAGTCGGCAGGATGGCTACACCTTC. Protein product: CASSRQDGYTF.

This chain joins TRBV20-1 and TRBJ2-1, with D possibly being TRBD1 or TRBD2 (6 bases each). Germline CDR1 and CDR2: DFQATT and SNEGSKA (reference sequence). The CDR3 runs to 15 residues. V shed 6 bases and J shed 3 bases, with 18 bases lying between them. The CDR3 coding sequence is TGCAGTGCCCCGCACAGGGAGGATTACTACAATGAGCAGTTCTTC. The encoded protein is CSAPHREDYYNEQFF.

This chain joins TRBV7-2 and TRBJ2-7, with 8 bases matching TRBD2. The J segment lost 3 bases and the V segment lost 5 bases, leaving 9 bases of the junction unmatched. The CDR3 loop spans 15 amino acids. CDR1 and CDR2 (germline): SGHTA, FQGNSA. The CDR3 here is CASSQSGGPLYEQYF. The CDR3 DNA is TGTGCCAGCAGCCAGAGCGGGGGCCCCCTCTACGAGCAGTACTTC.

The J gene is TRBJ1-1, the V gene TRBV20-1; perhaps TRBD1 as D (5 bases). The CDR3 is made up of 11 amino acids. Trimming shortened V by 6 bases and J by 7 bases, and 12 bases separated the two germline ends. Germline CDR1 DFQATT, CDR2 SNEGSKA (reference sequence). For the CDR3, the DNA is TGCAGTGCAGAGGAGGGGATTGAAGCTTTCTTT. Protein: CSAEEGIEAFF.